This T cell receptor (beta chain) derives from a study of blood T cell repertoires in COVID-19 (dated by TCRdb to between 2020 and 2021). In terms of the full investigation: Samples covering the acute and convalescent phases of COVID-19 were provided by collaborators in the United States, Italy and Spain. The repertoires were released in a freely available public database intended as a resource for research on the immune response to SARS-CoV-2. The samples were drawn from two sources: the first 160 participants of the ongoing ImmuneRACE study, and approximately 1,300 subjects contributed by 6 global collaborators. Deeply sampled blood TCRbeta repertoires from subjects exposed to, actively infected with, or recovered from COVID-19 were included in the dataset. Nearly every sample came with metadata listing a de-identified subject ID, COVID-19 status, age in years and sex. HLA class I and class II types, where available, came from metadata supplied by the sample provider rather than from assay-based typing. The prospective study material was composed of cDNA or gDNA derived from T cells, B-cell-depleted T cells, or PBMCs.

With respect to this clone: Which antigen it targets is not known. No base quality values were provided; no much bigger clone lies one nucleotide off.

TCRbeta CDR3 regions were amplified from genomic DNA by means of the immunoSEQ Assay, a bias-controlled multiplex PCR. In the paper's pipeline: The number of nucleated cells in each sample was estimated by amplification of reference gene primers within the assay. Sequence reads were collapsed and filtered to measure the absolute abundance of every unique TCRbeta CDR3 rearrangement. For each sample, productive Simpson clonality was calculated as the square root of Simpson's diversity index over productive rearrangements. The clones in this table, taken by TCRdb from immuneACCESS, are in-frame only. Not every clone is retained; where verified, under half of the shortfall comes from an unresolved V gene, and the cause of the rest is unknown. V and J calls plus clone size are reproduced from that table; the DNA served to infer D and trimming. The sample profile shows 230,000 or so clones; around 80% of them were found once. The ten largest make up about 9% of the sample.

The full study reports these points: Clinical and demographic metadata were provided uncurated, with the amount varying by source and participant.

From the cysteine up to the phenylalanine, the CDR3 has a length of 14 residues. The DNA shown is the 42-base CDR3, in frame from base 1. The V and J ends are trimmed by 4 bases and 4 bases, leaving 11 bases between them. Sequences SGHTA (CDR1) and FQGNSA (CDR2) are obtained from the germline V gene. Whole blood was collected in K2EDTA tubes by collaborating institutions according to the institutions' own protocols. For TCRbeta analysis, collaborators shipped samples in one of three forms: frozen whole blood, isolated PBMCs, or DNA extracted from either of those sample types. Source material: peripheral blood. This clonotype was sampled from a man between 35 and 55 years old with active or convalescent COVID-19. The rearranged chain carries TRBV7-2 and TRBJ2-1; the D segment cannot be called with confidence. The CDR3 loop reads CASSSRSQYNEQFF. The bases are TGTGCCAGCAGCTCTCGGTCACAGTACAATGAGCAGTTCTTC.